The 3 T cell receptor beta chains presented below share a single source sample, sequenced in a study of monozygotic twins with inflammatory bowel disease (dated by TCRdb to between 2018 and 2021). The receptor library was made with 5' RACE. Sequenced on an Illumina HiSeq 2500. One entry per CDR3 protein sequence results from the TCRdb reprocessing of the reads, with DNA left out. The sample's table lists a count of 330,000 or so distinct CDR3 sequences. The leading ten clones occupy around 2% of the sample. Sample: blood. All receptors derive from a human donor with ulcerative colitis or Crohn's disease, or a healthy co-twin of an affected twin (not recorded which).

V and J are TRBV7-2 and TRBJ2-2; TCRdb's D call of TRBD2 is untestable without DNA. Germline CDR1 is SGHTA and CDR2 is FQGNSA. This CDR3 has 17 residues. CDR3 loop: CASSLVARGGQGGELFF.

The rearrangement links TRBV6-1 to TRBJ2-2; lacking DNA, the TRBD1 call made by TCRdb goes unchecked. The germline V gene encodes CDR1 MNHNS and CDR2 SASEGT. The CDR3 has 14 residues. The CDR3 protein is CAINRGGGTGELFF.

The chain couples TRBV20-1 to TRBJ1-2. Germline-derived CDR1 and CDR2 are DFQATT and SNEGSKA (reference sequence). The CDR3 extends over 14 amino acids. The CDR3 region is CSASTGPKFYGYTF.